This T cell receptor (beta chain) was found in a study of control samples from healthy donors and cancer patients. The CDR3 covers 15 residues. Between the trimmed V and J ends, which lost 5 bases and 1 base, there was a span of 14 bases. Germline lookup yields CDR1 SGHTA and CDR2 FQGTGA. Data came from immunoSEQ multiplex PCR; TCRdb stores just in-frame clones and leaves some out. The data hold 400,000 to 450,000 clones, with about nine tenths observed a single time. This TCR was recovered from a man aged 35 to 55 with head and neck cancer. Sequencing was carried out using PBMCs. The chain joins TRBV7-3 to TRBJ2-5, with D possibly TRBD2 on 6 matching bases. CDR3: CASSDRGLAQETQYF. As DNA, the CDR3 is TGTGCCAGCAGCGACCGGGGACTTGCCCAAGAGACCCAGTACTTC.